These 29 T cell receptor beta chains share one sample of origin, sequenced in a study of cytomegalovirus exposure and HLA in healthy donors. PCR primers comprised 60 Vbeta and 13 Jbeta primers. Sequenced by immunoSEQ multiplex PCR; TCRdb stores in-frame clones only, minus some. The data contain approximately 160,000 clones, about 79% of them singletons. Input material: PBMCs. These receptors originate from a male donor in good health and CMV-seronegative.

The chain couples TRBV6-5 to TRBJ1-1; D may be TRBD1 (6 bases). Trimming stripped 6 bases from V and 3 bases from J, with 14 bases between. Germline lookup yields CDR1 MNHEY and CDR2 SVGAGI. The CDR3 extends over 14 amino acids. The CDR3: CASRPPGQHTEAFF. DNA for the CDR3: TGTGCCAGCAGACCCCCGGGACAACACACTGAAGCTTTCTTT.

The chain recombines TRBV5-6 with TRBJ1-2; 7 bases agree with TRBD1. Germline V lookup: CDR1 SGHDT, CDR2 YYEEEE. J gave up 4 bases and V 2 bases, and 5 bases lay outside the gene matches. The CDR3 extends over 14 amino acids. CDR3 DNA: TGTGCCAGCAGCTTACAGGGGACAAGCTATGGCTACACCTTC. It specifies CASSLQGTSYGYTF.

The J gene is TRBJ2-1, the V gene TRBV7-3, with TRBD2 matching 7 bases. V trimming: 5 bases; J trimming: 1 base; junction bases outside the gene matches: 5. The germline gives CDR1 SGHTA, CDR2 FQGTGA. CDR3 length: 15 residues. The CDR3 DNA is TGTGCCAGCAGCCCCCTCGGGGGGTCCTACAATGAGCAGTTCTTC. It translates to CASSPLGGSYNEQFF.

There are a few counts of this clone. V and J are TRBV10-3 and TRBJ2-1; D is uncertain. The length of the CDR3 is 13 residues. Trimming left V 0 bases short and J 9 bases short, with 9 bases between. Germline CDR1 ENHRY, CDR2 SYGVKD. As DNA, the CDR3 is TGTGCCATCAGTGAGTCGATGGTCAGTGAGCAGTTCTTC. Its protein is CAISESMVSEQFF.

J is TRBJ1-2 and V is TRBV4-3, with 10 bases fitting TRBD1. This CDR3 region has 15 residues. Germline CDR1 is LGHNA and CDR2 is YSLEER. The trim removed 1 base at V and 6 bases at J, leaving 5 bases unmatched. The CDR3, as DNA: TGCGCCAGCAGCCAAGGGGACAGGGGCAGGGATGGCTACACCTTC. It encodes CASSQGDRGRDGYTF.

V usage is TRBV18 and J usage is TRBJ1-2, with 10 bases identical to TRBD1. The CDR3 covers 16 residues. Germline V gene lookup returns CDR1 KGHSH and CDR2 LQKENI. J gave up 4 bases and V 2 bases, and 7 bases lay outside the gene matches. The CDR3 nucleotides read TGTGCCAGCTCACCAAAGGAGACAGGGGGCCTCTATGGCTACACCTTC. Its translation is CASSPKETGGLYGYTF.

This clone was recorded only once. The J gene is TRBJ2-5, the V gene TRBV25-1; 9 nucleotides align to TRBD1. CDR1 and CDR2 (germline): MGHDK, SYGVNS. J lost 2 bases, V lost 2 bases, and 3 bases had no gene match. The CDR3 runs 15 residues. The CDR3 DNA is TGTGCCAGCAGTGAACCGGGACAGGGACAAGAGACCCAGTACTTC. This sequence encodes CASSEPGQGQETQYF.

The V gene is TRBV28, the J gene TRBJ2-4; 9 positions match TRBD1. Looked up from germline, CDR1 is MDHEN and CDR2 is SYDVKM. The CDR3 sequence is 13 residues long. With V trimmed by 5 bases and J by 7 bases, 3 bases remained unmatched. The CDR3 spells CASSLGQGNIQYF. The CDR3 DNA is TGTGCCAGCAGTCTGGGACAGGGTAACATTCAGTACTTC.

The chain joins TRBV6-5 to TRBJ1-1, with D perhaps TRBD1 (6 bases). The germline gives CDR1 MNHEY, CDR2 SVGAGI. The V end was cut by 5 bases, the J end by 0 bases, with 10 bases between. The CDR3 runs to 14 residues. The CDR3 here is CASSTWTVNTEAFF. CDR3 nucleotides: TGTGCCAGCAGTACGTGGACAGTGAACACTGAAGCTTTCTTT.

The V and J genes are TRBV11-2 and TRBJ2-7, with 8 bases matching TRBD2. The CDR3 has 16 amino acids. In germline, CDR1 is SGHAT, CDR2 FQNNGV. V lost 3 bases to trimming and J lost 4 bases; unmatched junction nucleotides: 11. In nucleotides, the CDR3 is TGTGCCAGCAGCTTGGAGAGCGGGAGTGGAGCGTACGAGCAGTACTTC. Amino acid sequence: CASSLESGSGAYEQYF.

CDR3 bases: TGTGCCAGCAGCTTGACTGCGGGGGGGGGACCCAAAAACATTCAGTACTTC. This sequence encodes CASSLTAGGGPKNIQYF. J is TRBJ2-4 and V is TRBV5-6; 9 nucleotides match TRBD2. V shed 1 base, J shed 2 bases, and the junction held 7 bases outside the gene matches. This CDR3 contains 17 residues. CDR1 and CDR2 (germline): SGHDT, YYEEEE.

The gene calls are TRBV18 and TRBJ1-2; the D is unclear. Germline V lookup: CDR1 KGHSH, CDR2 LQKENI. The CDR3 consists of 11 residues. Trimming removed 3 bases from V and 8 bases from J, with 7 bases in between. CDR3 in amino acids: CASSPSEGYTF. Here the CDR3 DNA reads TGTGCCAGCTCACCGTCTGAGGGCTACACCTTC.

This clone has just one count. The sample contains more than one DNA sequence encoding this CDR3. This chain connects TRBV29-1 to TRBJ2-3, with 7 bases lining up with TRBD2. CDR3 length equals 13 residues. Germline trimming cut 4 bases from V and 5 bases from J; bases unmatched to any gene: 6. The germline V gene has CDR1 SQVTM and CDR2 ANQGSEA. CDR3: CSVGGGLGDTQYF. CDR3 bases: TGCAGCGTTGGGGGGGGGTTAGGAGATACGCAGTATTTT.

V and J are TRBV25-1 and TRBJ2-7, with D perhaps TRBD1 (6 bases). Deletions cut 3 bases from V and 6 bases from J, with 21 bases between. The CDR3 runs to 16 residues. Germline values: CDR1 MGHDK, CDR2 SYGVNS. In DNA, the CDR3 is TGTGCCAGCAGTGATCAGGGGTTGGGGCCCGCTTCCGAGCAGTACTTC. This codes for CASSDQGLGPASEQYF.

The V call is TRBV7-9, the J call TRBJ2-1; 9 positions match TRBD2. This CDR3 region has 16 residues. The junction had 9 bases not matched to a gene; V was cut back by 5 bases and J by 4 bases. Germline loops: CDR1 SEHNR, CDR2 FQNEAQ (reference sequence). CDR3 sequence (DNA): TGTGCCAGCAGCCAGACTAGCGGTATGCGATACAATGAGCAGTTCTTC. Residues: CASSQTSGMRYNEQFF.

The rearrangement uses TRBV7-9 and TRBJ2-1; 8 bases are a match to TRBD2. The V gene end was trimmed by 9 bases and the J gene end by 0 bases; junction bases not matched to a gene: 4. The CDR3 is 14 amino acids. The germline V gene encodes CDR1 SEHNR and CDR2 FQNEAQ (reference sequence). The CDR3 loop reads CARGGTSSYNEQFF. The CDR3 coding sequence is TGTGCCAGGGGAGGGACTAGCTCCTACAATGAGCAGTTCTTC.

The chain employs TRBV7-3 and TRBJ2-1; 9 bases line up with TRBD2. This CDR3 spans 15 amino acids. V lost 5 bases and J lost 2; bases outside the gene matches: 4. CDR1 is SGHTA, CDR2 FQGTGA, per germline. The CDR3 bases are TGTGCCAGCAGCCCGACTAGCGGTGCCTACAATGAGCAGTTCTTC. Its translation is CASSPTSGAYNEQFF.

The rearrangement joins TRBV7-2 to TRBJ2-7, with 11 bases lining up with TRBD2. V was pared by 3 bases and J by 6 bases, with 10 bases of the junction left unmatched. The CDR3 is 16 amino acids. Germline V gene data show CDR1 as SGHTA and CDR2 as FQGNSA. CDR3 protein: CASSFLIAGGAGEQYF. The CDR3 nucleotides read TGTGCCAGCAGCTTCCTTATAGCGGGGGGGGCGGGCGAGCAGTACTTC.

This chain's CDR3 is CASSVKIANDIQYF. The DNA for the CDR3 is TGTGCCAGCAGCGTAAAGATAGCCAATGACATTCAGTACTTC. J is TRBJ2-4 and V is TRBV9; D uncertain. Germline values: CDR1 SGDLS, CDR2 YYNGEE. The V end was cut by 1 base, the J end by 8 bases, with 13 bases between. The CDR3 has 14 residues.

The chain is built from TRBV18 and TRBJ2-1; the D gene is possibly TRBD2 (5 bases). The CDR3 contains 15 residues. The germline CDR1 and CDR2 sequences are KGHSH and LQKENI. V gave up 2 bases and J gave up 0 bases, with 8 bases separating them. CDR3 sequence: CASSPLRDSYNEQFF. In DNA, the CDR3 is TGTGCCAGCTCACCATTACGGGACTCCTACAATGAGCAGTTCTTC.

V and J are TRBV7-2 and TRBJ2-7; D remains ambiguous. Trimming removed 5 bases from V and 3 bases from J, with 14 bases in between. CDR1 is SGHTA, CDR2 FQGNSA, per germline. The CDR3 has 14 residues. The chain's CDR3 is CASSPPNGFYEQYF. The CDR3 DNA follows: TGTGCCAGCAGCCCGCCTAACGGGTTCTACGAGCAGTACTTC.

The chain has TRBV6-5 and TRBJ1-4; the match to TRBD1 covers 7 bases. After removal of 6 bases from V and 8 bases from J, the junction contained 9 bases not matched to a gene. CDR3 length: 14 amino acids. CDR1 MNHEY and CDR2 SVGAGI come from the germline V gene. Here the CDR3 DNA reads TGTGCCAGCAGCACAGGGACAGCGCCGGAAAAACTGTTTTTT. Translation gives CASSTGTAPEKLFF.

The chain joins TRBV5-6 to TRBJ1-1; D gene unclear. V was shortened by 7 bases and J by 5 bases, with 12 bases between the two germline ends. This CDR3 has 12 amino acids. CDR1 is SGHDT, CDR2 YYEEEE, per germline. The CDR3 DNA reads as TGTGCCAGCCGCTATCTAGAGACTGAAGCTTTCTTT. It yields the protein CASRYLETEAFF.

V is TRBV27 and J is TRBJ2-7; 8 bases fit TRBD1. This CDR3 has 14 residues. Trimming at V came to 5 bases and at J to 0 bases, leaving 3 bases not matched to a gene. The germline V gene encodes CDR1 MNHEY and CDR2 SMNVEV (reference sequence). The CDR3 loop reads CASSVQGASYEQYF. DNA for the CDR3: TGTGCCAGCAGTGTCCAGGGGGCCTCCTACGAGCAGTACTTC.

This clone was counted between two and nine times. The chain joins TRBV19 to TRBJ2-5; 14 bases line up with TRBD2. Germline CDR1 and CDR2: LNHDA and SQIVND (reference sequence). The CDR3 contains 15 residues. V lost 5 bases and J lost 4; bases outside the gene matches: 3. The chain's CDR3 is CASSPTSGGGETQYF. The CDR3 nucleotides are TGTGCCAGTAGTCCGACTAGCGGGGGGGGAGAGACCCAGTACTTC. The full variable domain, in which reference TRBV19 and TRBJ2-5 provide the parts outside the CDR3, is DGGITQSPKYLFRKEGQNVTLSCEQNLNHDAMYWYRQDPGQGLRLIYYSQIVNDFQKGDIAEGYSVSREKKESFPLTVTSAQKNPTAFYLCASSPTSGGGETQYFGPGTRLLVL.

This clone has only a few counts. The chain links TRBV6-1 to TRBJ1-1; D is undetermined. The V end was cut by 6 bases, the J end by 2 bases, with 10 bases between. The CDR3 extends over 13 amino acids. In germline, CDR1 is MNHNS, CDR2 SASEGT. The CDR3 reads CASRFLSNTEAFF. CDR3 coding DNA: TGTGCCAGCAGATTCCTTTCTAACACTGAAGCTTTCTTT.

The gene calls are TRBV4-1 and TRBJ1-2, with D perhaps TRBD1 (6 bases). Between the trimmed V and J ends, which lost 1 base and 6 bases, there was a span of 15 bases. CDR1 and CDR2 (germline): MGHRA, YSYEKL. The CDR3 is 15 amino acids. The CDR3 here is CASSQGGRGADGYTF. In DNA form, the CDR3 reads TGCGCCAGCAGCCAAGGGGGACGGGGGGCCGATGGCTACACCTTC.

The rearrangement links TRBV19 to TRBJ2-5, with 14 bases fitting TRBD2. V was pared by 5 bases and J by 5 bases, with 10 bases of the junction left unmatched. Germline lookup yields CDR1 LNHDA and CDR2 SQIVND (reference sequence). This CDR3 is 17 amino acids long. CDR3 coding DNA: TGTGCCAGTAGTCTCGGGACTAGCGGGGGTCGACAGGAGACCCAGTACTTC. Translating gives CASSLGTSGGRQETQYF.

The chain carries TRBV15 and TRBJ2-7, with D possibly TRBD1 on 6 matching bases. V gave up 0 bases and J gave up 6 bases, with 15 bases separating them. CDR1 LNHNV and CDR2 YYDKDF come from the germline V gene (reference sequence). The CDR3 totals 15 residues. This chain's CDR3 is CATSRDRDTPSEQYF. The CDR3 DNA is TGTGCCACCAGCAGAGATCGGGACACCCCCTCCGAGCAGTACTTC.